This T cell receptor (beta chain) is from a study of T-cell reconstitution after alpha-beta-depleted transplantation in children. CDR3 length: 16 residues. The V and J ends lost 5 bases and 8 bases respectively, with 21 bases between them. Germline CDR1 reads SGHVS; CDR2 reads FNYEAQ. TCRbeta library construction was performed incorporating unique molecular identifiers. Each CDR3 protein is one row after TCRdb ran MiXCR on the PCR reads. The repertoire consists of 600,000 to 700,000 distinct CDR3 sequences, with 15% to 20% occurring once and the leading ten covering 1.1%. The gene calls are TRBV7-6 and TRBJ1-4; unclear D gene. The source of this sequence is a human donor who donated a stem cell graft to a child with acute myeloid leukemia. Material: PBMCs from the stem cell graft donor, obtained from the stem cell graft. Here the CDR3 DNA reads TGTGCCAGCAGCCCCCGCCTGCGGGTCGATGGGGAAAAACTGTTTTTT. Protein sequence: CASSPRLRVDGEKLFF.